The rows below give T cell receptor beta chains drawn from one sample of a study of beta chain features in type 1 diabetes. The assay was immunoSEQ multiplex PCR, and TCRdb's table has in-frame clones only and misses some. This sample carries approximately 470,000 clones, 30% of them seen once, and the ten largest clones take 0.06% to 0.07%. The sequencing input was naive CD4+ T cells from blood. The receptors were sampled from a man aged 18 to 29 in good health. CDR3s include the opening cysteine and the closing phenylalanine or tryptophan. A D gene is named only where the DNA matches it firmly. Part of the rows lack a size; the others show once, few, many or a class for expanded clones.

CDR3 DNA: TGTGCCTTCCACAGGGGGAGAAGCCTTCGGGAGCAGTACTTC; CDR3 protein: CAFHRGRSLREQYF; J gene: TRBJ2-7; clone size: .; CDR3 length: 14; D gene: TRBD1; V gene: TRBV30
CDR3 DNA: TGTGCCAGCAGCTCGACAGAGTATTCTTACGAGCAGTACTTC; CDR3 protein: CASSSTEYSYEQYF; J gene: TRBJ2-7; clone size: .; CDR3 length: 14; D gene: .; V gene: TRBV5-4
CDR3 DNA: TGCGCCAGCAGCCAAGAAGACAGAACCGGGGAGCTGTTTTTT; CDR3 protein: CASSQEDRTGELFF; J gene: TRBJ2-2; clone size: .; CDR3 length: 14; D gene: .; V gene: TRBV4-1
CDR3 DNA: TGTGCCTGGAGTCCCCACAGGGGATCCTACGAGCAGTACTTC; CDR3 protein: CAWSPHRGSYEQYF; J gene: TRBJ2-7; clone size: .; CDR3 length: 14; D gene: TRBD1; V gene: TRBV30
CDR3 DNA: TGTGCCTGGAGTAATCAGGACGGAGGTAGGTTCTTC; CDR3 protein: CAWSNQDGGRFF; J gene: TRBJ2-1; clone size: .; CDR3 length: 12; D gene: .; V gene: TRBV30
CDR3 DNA: TGCGCCAGCAGCTTGGAGGCTAGCCAAAGACCCTACGAGCAGTACTTC; CDR3 protein: CASSLEASQRPYEQYF; J gene: TRBJ2-7; clone size: .; CDR3 length: 16; D gene: .; V gene: TRBV5-1
CDR3 DNA: TGTGCCAGCAGTGAATTAGATCAGAGGGGCTACACCTTC; CDR3 protein: CASSELDQRGYTF; J gene: TRBJ1-2; clone size: .; CDR3 length: 13; D gene: .; V gene: TRBV25-1
CDR3 DNA: TGTGCCAGCAGTGCTGACATTTGGGCCTATGGCTACACCTTC; CDR3 protein: CASSADIWAYGYTF; J gene: TRBJ1-2; clone size: .; CDR3 length: 14; D gene: .; V gene: TRBV27
CDR3 DNA: TGCAGCGTTATAACCGGGACAGTGGGGTCGGGGGAGCAGTACTTC; CDR3 protein: CSVITGTVGSGEQYF; J gene: TRBJ2-7; clone size: few; CDR3 length: 15; D gene: TRBD1; V gene: TRBV29-1
CDR3 DNA: TGCGCCAGCAGCCAAGAAGCGGGACAGCCATACAATGAGCAGTTCTTC; CDR3 protein: CASSQEAGQPYNEQFF; J gene: TRBJ2-1; clone size: .; CDR3 length: 16; D gene: .; V gene: TRBV4-1
CDR3 DNA: TGTGCCAGCAGGAGGACAGGATCGAACACCGGGGAGCTGTTTTTT; CDR3 protein: CASRRTGSNTGELFF; J gene: TRBJ2-2; clone size: few; CDR3 length: 15; D gene: TRBD1; V gene: TRBV6-5